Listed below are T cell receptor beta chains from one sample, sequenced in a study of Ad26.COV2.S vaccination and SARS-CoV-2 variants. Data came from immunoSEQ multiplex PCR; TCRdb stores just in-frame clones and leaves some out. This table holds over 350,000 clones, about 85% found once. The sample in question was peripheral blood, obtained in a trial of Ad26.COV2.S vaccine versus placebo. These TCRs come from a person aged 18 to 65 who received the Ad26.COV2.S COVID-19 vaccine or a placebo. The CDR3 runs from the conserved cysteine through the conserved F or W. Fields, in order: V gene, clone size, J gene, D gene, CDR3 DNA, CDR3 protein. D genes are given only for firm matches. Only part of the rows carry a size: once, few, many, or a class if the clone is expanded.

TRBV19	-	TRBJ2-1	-	TGTGCCAGTAGTATAGTCGGCGGGGTCCTGGACAATGAGCAGTTCTTC	CASSIVGGVLDNEQFF
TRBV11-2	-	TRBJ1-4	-	TGTGCCAGCAGCTTAGTGGGGGTTGAGCAACTGTTTTTT	CASSLVGVEQLFF
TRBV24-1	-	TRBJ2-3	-	TGTGCCACCAGTGATTTGAGCGGAGATACGCAGTATTTT	CATSDLSGDTQYF
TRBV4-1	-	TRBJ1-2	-	TGCGCCAGCAGCCAAGAATTCAAGAGGGGCTACACCTTC	CASSQEFKRGYTF
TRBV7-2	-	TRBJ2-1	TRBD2	TGTGCCAGCAGCTCCACTAGCGGGGGGGCGTTGGAGCAGTTCTTC	CASSSTSGGALEQFF
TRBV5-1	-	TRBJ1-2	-	TGCGCCAGCAGCTTGGCTTCGAGGCAGGGAGAGGGCTATGGCTACACCTTC	CASSLASRQGEGYGYTF
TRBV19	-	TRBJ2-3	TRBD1	TGTGCCAGTAGTGTATACGGGACAGGGCAGCGAGATACGCAGTATTTT	CASSVYGTGQRDTQYF
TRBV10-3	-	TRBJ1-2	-	TGTGCCATCAGTGAGACAACAGGTGGAAGGGGCTACACCTTC	CAISETTGGRGYTF
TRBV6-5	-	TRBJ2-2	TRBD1	TGTGCCAGCAGTTACGACAGGGCGAACACCGGGGAGCTGTTTTTT	CASSYDRANTGELFF
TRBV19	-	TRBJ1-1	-	TGTGCCAGTAGTATCGTTGACGGGGGCGCAGGGAACACTGAAGCTTTCTTT	CASSIVDGGAGNTEAFF
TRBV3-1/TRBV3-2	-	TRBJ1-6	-	TGTGCCAGCAGCCAAGATGGCGAAACGGGTTCACCCCTCCACTTT	CASSQDGETGSPLHF
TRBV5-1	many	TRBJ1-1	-	TGCGCCAGCAGCCTACCTGGGATAACGGCGGAAGCTTTCTTT	CASSLPGITAEAFF
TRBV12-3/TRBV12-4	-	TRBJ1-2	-	TGTGCCAGCAGTTTGCACTATGGCTACACCTTC	CASSLHYGYTF
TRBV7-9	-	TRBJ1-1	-	TGTGCCAGCAGTTGGTCGTCGGCCATAAACACTGAAGCTTTCTTT	CASSWSSAINTEAFF
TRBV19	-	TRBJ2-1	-	TGTGCCAGTAGTATACAGGGCCTCTCCTACAATGAGCAGTTCTTC	CASSIQGLSYNEQFF
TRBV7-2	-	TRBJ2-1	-	TGTGCCAGCAGTGAGGGGAGCTCCTACAATGAGCAGTTCTTC	CASSEGSSYNEQFF
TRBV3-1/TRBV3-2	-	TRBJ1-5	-	TGTGCCAGCAGCCAAGGGGGAGATCAGCCCCAGCATTTT	CASSQGGDQPQHF
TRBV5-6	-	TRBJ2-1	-	TGTGCCAGCAGCTTTGGCAATGAGCAGTTCTTC	CASSFGNEQFF
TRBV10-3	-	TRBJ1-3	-	TGTGCCATCAGTTCGGACACACCTGGAAACACCATATATTTT	CAISSDTPGNTIYF
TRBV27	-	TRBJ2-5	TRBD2	TGTGCCAGCAGTCCGACTAGCCGGGGGGAGACCCAGTACTTC	CASSPTSRGETQYF
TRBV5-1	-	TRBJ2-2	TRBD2	TGCGCCAGCAGCTGGGGACTACCTACCGGGGAGCTGTTTTTT	CASSWGLPTGELFF
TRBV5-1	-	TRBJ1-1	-	TGCGCCAGCAGCTTCCTAAGGAACACTGAAGCTTTCTTT	CASSFLRNTEAFF
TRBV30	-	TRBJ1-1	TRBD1	TGTGCCTGGAGCTTGGACAGGGTTACTGAAGCTTTCTTT	CAWSLDRVTEAFF
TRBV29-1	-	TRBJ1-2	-	TGCAGCGTTCTAGTGATTAACTATGGCTACACCTTC	CSVLVINYGYTF
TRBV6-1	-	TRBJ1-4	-	TGTGCCAGCAGTGACGGGCCGACTAATGAAAAACTGTTTTTT	CASSDGPTNEKLFF
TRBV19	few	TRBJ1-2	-	TGTGCCAGTAACGATGACAGCTCTCACTATGGCTACACCTTC	CASNDDSSHYGYTF
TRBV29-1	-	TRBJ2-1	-	TGCAGCGGGCAGCGAGACAATGAGCAGTTCTTC	CSGQRDNEQFF
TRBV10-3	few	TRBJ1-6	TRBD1	TGTGCCATCAGTTCACCCGACAGGGTGAATTCACCCCTCCACTTT	CAISSPDRVNSPLHF
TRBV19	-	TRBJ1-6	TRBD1	TGTGCCAGTAGTCGTGGTGCGGGCGGGGGACAGTATTCACCCCTCCACTTT	CASSRGAGGGQYSPLHF
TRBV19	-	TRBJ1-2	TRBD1	TGTGCCAGTAGTACAACGGACAGGGGGGCCGATGGCTACACCTTC	CASSTTDRGADGYTF
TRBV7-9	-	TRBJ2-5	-	TGTGCCAGCAGTCCGGACACGCAAGAGACCCAGTACTTC	CASSPDTQETQYF
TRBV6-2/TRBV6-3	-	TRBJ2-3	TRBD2	TGTGCCAGCAGTTACGTTTGGGAGGGAACGCAGTATTTT	CASSYVWEGTQYF
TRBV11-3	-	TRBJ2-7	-	TGTGCCAGCAGCTTGGGCCCCGAGGATGAGCAGTACTTC	CASSLGPEDEQYF
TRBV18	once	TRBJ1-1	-	TGTGCCAGCTCACCCCAGGAGAACACTGAAGCTTTCTTT	CASSPQENTEAFF
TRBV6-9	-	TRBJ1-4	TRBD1	TGTGCCAGCAGCCTAGAACAGGGGAACAGTAATGAAAAACTGTTTTTT	CASSLEQGNSNEKLFF
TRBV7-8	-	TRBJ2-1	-	TGTGCCAGCAGCTTCCGCCGGGAGAGCTCCTACAATGAGCAGTTCTTC	CASSFRRESSYNEQFF
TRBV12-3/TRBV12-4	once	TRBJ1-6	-	TGTGCCAGCAGTTTCCAGGGTAGTTCACCCCTCCACTTT	CASSFQGSSPLHF
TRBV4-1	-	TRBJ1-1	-	TGCGCCAGCAGCCAAGTCAGCGGGAACACTGAAGCTTTCTTT	CASSQVSGNTEAFF
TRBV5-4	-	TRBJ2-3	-	TGTGCCAGCAGCGGGAAGGGGGCAGATACGCAGTATTTT	CASSGKGADTQYF
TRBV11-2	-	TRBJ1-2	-	TGTGCCAGCAGCTTGACACCCGTCGACTATGGCTACACCTTC	CASSLTPVDYGYTF
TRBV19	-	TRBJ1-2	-	TGTGCCAGTAGTATCCAGGGAGGCTACACCTTC	CASSIQGGYTF
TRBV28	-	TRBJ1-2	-	TGTGCCAGCAGTGGGGGGTTAGGCAACTATGGCTACACCTTC	CASSGGLGNYGYTF
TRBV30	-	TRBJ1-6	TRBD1	TGTGCCTGGAGTGGCCCGGGACAGGGGGGTTCCCCCCTCCACTTT	CAWSGPGQGGSPLHF
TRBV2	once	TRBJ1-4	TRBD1	TGTGCCAGCAGGGGACAGTTTAATGAAAAACTGTTTTTT	CASRGQFNEKLFF
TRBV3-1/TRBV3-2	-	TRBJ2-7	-	TGTGCCAGCAGCCAAATGGGAGGCGAGCAGTACTTC	CASSQMGGEQYF
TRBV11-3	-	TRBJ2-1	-	TGTGCCAGCAGCTTAAGAGGGCTAGCTCATGAGCAGTTCTTC	CASSLRGLAHEQFF
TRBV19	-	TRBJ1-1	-	TGTGCCAGTATCTCGGGGAACACTGAAGCTTTCTTT	CASISGNTEAFF
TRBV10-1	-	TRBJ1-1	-	TGCGCCCCAAACAGGGAATACACTGAAGCTTTCTTT	CAPNREYTEAFF
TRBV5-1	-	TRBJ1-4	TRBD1	TGCGCCAGCAGCGTGGGACAGCACAATGAAAAACTGTTTTTT	CASSVGQHNEKLFF
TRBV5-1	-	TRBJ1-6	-	TGCGCCAGCAGCTTGGCCCGTCAGGTCGATTTTAATTCACCCCTCCACTTT	CASSLARQVDFNSPLHF
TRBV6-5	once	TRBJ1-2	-	TGTGCCAGCAGGACCGGGACGGAGATCTATGGCTACACCTTC	CASRTGTEIYGYTF
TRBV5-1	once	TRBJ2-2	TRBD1	TGCGCCAGTAGCTGGCCGACCGGGACAGCGAACACCGGGGAGCTGTTTTTT	CASSWPTGTANTGELFF
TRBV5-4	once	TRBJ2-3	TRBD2	TGTGCCAGCAGCTTCTCGACTAGCTCGGTGGGAAGTACGCAGTATTTT	CASSFSTSSVGSTQYF
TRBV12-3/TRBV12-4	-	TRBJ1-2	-	TGTGCCAGCATCACTCAAGACGGTGGCTACACCTTC	CASITQDGGYTF
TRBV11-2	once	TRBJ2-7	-	TGTGCCAGCAGCTCAATATACGAGCAGTACTTC	CASSSIYEQYF
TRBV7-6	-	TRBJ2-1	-	TGTGCCAGCAGCCCTCGGGCAGAAGTTTACAATGAGCAGTTCTTC	CASSPRAEVYNEQFF
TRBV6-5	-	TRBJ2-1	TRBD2	TGTGCCAGCAGTTACTCGGGACTAGCGGGGGCGACGAGTCCGTTCTTC	CASSYSGLAGATSPFF
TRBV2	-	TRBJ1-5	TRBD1	TGTGCCAGCAGTCCGACAGGGTTCGATAGCAATCAGCCCCAGCATTTT	CASSPTGFDSNQPQHF
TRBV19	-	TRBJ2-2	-	TGTGCCAGTAGTATGTCTGAGAACACCGGGGAGCTGTTTTTT	CASSMSENTGELFF
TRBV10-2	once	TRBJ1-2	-	TGCGCCACCGCGTGGGGTAGCTATGGCTACACCTTC	CATAWGSYGYTF